This record covers a single T cell receptor (beta chain). The data derive from a study of control samples from healthy donors and cancer patients. Some clones are missing from TCRdb's copy, which holds only in-frame ones; the method was immunoSEQ multiplex PCR. Of 120,000 or so clones in the sample, about 95% were seen once. V lost 0 bases and J lost 6, with 6 bases in between. Germline V lookup: CDR1 LGHDT, CDR2 YNNKEL (reference sequence). The CDR3 is 14 amino acids. The sample consisted of blood. This sequence originates from a man aged 25 to 40 in good health. The chain is built from TRBV3-1 (or the pseudogene TRBV3-2) and TRBJ1-6; D remains unclear. CDR3 protein: CASSQDYGNSPLHF. DNA of the CDR3: TGTGCCAGCAGCCAAGATTATGGTAATTCACCCCTCCACTTT.